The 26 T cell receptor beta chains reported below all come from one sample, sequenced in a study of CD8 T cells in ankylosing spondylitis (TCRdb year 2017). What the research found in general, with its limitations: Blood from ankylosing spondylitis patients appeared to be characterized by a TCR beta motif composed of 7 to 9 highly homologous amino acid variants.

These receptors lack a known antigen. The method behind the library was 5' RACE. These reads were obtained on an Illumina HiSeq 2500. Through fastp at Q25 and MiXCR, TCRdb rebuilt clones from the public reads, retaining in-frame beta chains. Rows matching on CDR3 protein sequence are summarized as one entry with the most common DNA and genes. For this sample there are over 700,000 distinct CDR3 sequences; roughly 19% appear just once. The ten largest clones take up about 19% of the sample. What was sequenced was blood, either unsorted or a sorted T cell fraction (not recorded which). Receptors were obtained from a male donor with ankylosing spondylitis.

The CDR3 loop is CASTPSGYSYNEQFF. The CDR3 bases are TGTGCCAGCACCCCTAGCGGGTACTCCTACAATGAGCAGTTCTTC. V and J are TRBV12-3 or TRBV12-4 and TRBJ2-1; 8 positions match TRBD2. J lost 0 bases, V lost 7 bases, and 5 bases had no gene match. The CDR3 loop spans 15 amino acids.

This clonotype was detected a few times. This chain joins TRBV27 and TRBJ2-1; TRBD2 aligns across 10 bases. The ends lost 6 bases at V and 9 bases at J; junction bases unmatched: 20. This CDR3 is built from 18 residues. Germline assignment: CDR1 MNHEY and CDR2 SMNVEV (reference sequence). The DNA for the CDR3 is TGTGCCAGCAGCCCCGGAACTGCCCTAGCGGGAGTAGCTGGTGAGCAGTTCTTC. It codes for CASSPGTALAGVAGEQFF.

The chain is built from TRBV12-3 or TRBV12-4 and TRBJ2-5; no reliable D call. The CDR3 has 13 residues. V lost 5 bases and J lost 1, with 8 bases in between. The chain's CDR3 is CASSVSPQETQYF. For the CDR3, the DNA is TGTGCCAGCAGTGTCTCACCCCAAGAGACCCAGTACTTC.

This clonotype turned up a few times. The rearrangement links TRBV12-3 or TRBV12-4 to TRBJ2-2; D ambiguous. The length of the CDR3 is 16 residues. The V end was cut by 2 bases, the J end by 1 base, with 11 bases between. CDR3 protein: CASSLHFRKNTGELFF. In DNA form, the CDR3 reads TGTGCCAGCAGTTTACATTTCCGGAAGAACACCGGGGAGCTGTTTTTT.

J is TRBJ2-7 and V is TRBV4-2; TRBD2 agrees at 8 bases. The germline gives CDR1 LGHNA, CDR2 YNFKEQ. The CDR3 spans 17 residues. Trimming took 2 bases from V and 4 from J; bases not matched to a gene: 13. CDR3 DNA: TGTGCCAGCAGCCAACCGAACTGGGCTAGCGGGTTTTACGAGCAGTACTTC. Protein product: CASSQPNWASGFYEQYF.

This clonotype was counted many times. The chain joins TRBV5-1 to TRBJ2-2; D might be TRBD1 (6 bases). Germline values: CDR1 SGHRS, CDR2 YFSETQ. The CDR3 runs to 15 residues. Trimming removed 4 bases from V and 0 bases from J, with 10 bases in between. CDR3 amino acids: CASSQGTANTGELFF. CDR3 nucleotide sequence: TGCGCCAGCAGCCAGGGGACGGCGAACACCGGGGAGCTGTTTTTT.

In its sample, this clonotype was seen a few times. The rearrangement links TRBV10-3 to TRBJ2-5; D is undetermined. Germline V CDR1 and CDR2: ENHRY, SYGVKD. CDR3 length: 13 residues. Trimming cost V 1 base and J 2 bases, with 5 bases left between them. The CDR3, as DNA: TGTGCCATCAGTGAGTTAAGTCAAGAGACCCAGTACTTC. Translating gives CAISELSQETQYF.

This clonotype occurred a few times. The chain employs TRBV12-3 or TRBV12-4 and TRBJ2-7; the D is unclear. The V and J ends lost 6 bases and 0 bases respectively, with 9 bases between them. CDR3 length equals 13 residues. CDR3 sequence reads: CASSFTLSYEQYF. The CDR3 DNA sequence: TGTGCCAGCAGCTTCACCCTCTCCTACGAGCAGTACTTC.

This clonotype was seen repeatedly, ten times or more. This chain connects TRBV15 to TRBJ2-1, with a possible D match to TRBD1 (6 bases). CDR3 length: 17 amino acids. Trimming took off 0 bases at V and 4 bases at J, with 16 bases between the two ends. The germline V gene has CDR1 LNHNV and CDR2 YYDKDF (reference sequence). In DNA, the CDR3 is TGTGCCACCAGCAGAGACTTTGGACAGACTGCGTACAATGAGCAGTTCTTC. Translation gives CATSRDFGQTAYNEQFF.

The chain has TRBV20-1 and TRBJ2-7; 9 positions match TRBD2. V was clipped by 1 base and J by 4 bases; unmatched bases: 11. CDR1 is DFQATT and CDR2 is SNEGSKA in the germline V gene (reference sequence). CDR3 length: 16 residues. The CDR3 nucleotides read TGCAGTGCTAGAGGCTCCTGGGTAGCGGGAGCGTACGAGCAGTACTTC. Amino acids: CSARGSWVAGAYEQYF.

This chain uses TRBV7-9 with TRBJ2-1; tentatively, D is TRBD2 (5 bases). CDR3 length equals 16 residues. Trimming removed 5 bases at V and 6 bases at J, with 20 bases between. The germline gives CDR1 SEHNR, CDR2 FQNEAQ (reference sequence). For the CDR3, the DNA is TGTGCCAGCAGCCCCCGGATTAGCGTGGCCATCAATGAGCAGTTCTTC. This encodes CASSPRISVAINEQFF.

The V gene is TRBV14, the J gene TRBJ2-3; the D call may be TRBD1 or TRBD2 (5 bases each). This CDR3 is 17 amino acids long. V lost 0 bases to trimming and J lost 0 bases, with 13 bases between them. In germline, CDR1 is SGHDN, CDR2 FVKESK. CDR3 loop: CASSQDLGRPSTDTQYF. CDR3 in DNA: TGTGCCAGCAGCCAAGATCTGGGACGGCCTAGCACAGATACGCAGTATTTT.

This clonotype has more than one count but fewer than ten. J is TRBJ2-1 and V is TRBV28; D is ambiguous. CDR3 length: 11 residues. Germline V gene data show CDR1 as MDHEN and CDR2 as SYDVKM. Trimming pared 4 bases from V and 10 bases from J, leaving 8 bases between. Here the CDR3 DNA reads TGTGCCAGCAGTTACATAGCCGAGCAGTTCTTC. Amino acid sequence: CASSYIAEQFF.

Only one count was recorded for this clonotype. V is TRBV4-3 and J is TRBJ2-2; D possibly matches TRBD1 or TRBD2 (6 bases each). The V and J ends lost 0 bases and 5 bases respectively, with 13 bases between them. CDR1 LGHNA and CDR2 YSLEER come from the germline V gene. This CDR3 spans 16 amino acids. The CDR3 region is CASSQDTGARTGELFF. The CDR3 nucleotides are TGCGCCAGCAGCCAAGATACGGGGGCGAGGACCGGGGAGCTGTTTTTT.

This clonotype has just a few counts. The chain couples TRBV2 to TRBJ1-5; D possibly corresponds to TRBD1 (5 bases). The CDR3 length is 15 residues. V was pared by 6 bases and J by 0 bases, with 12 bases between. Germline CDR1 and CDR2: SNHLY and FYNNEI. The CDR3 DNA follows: TGTGCCAGCAGAGCCACAGGTCTTAGCAATCAGCCCCAGCATTTT. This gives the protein CASRATGLSNQPQHF.

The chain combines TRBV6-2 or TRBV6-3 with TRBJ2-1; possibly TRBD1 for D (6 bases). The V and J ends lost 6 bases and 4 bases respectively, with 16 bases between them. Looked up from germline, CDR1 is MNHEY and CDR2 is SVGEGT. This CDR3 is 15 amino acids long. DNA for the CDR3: TGTGCCAGCAGACTCCCAAGGCAGGGGTACAATGAGCAGTTCTTC. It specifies CASRLPRQGYNEQFF.

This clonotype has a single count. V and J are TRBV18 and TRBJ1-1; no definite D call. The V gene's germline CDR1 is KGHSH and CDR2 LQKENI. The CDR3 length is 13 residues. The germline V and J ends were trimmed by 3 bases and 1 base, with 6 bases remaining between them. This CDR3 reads CASSPQANTEAFF. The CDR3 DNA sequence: TGTGCCAGCTCACCGCAGGCGAACACTGAAGCTTTCTTT.

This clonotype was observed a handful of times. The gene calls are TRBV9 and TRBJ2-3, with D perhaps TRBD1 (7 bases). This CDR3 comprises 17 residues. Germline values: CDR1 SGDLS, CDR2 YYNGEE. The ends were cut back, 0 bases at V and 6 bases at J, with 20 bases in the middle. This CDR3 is CASSVEPSGGGLDTQYF. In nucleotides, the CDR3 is TGTGCCAGCAGCGTAGAACCCTCAGGGGGAGGTTTGGATACGCAGTATTTT.

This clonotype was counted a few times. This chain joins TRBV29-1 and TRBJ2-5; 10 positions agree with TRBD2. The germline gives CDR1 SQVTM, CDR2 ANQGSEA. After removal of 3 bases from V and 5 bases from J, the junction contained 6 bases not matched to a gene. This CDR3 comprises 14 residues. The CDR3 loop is CSVDGLADGETQYF. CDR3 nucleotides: TGCAGCGTTGACGGACTAGCGGACGGGGAGACCCAGTACTTC.

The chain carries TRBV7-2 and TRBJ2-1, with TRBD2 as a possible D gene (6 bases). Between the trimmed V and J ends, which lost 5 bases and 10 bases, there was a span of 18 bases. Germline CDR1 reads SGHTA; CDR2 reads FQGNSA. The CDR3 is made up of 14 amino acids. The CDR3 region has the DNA TGTGCCAGCAGCCGACGCGGCGGGGAAGGGGAGCAGTTCTTC. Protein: CASSRRGGEGEQFF.

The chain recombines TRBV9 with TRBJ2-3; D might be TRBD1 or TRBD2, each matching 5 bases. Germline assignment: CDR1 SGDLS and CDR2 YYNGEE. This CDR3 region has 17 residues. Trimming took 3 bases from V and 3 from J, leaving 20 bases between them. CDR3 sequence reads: CASSGPAWGYGTDTQYF. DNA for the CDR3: TGTGCCAGCAGCGGCCCCGCCTGGGGGTATGGGACAGATACGCAGTATTTT.

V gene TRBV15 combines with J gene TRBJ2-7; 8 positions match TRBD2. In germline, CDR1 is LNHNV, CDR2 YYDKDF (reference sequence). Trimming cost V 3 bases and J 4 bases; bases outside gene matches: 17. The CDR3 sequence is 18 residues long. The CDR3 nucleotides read TGTGCCACCAGCAGGGTTCCCTCCAGGGAGCGGGAGTTTTACGAGCAGTACTTC. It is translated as CATSRVPSREREFYEQYF. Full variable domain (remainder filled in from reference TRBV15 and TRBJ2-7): DAMVIQNPRYQVTQFGKPVTLSCSQTLNHNVMYWYQQKSSQAPKLLFHYYDKDFNNEADTPDNFQSRRPNTSFCFLDIRSPGLGDTAMYLCATSRVPSREREFYEQYFGPGTRLTVT.

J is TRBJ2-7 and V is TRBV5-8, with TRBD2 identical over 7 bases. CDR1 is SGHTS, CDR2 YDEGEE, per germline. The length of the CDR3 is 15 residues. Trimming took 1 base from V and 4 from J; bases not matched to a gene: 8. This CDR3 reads CASSLPRGSKYEQYF. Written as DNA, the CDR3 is TGTGCCAGCAGCTTGCCGCGCGGGAGTAAATACGAGCAGTACTTC. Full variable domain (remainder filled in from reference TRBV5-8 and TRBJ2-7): EAGVTQSPTHLIKTRGQQATLRCSPISGHTSVYWYQQALGLGLQFLLWYDEGEERNRGNFPPRFSGRQFPNYSSELNVNALELEDSALYLCASSLPRGSKYEQYFGPGTRLTVT.

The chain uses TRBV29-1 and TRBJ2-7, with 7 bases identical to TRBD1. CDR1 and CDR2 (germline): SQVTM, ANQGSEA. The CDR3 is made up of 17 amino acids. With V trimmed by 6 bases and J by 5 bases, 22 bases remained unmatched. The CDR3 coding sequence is TGCAGCGTCGAGGACAGGCCGGGCGTTTTAGAGGGCGACGAGCAGTACTTC. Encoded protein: CSVEDRPGVLEGDEQYF.

The CDR3 DNA reads as TGTGCCAGCACCCAGGGGGCAGGACCCTCCTACGAGCAGTACTTC. As protein: CASTQGAGPSYEQYF. This rearrangement joins TRBV12-3 or TRBV12-4 to TRBJ2-7; TRBD1 aligns across 8 bases. Germline trimming cut 7 bases from V and 0 bases from J; bases unmatched to any gene: 8. CDR3 size: 15 residues.

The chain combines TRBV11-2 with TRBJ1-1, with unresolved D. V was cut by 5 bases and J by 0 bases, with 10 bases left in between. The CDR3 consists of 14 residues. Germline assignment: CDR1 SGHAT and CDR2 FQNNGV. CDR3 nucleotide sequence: TGTGCCAGCAGCCGGCAGTATTTGAACACTGAAGCTTTCTTT. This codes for CASSRQYLNTEAFF.